The present T cell receptor (beta chain) was sequenced within a study of cytomegalovirus exposure and HLA in healthy donors. The CDR3 is 14 residues long. CDR1 and CDR2 (germline): MNHEY, SMNVEV (reference sequence). V lost 6 bases and J lost 0, with 8 bases in between. PCR primers comprised 60 Vbeta and 13 Jbeta primers. Some clones are missing from TCRdb's copy, which holds only in-frame ones; the method was immunoSEQ multiplex PCR. The sample yields over 100,000 clones, around 84% seen once. Overall study results and limits: Cytomegalovirus-associated TCR beta chains were listed, numbering 150 to 200.

Regarding this clone: Its antigen is unidentified.

Sequencing input: PBMCs. J is TRBJ2-2 and V is TRBV27; D might be TRBD1 (6 bases). This receptor was identified in a woman younger than 45 in good health and CMV-seropositive. CDR3 sequence: CASSRTANTGELFF. The CDR3 DNA is TGTGCCAGCAGCCGGACAGCGAACACCGGGGAGCTGTTTTTT.